This T cell receptor beta chain was recorded in a study of cytomegalovirus exposure and HLA in healthy donors (dated by TCRdb to 2015 to 2018). Regarding the research as a whole: According to an earlier analysis of 550 to 700 of the donors, roughly 180 million T cells yielded 117 million unique TCR beta sequences and 250 to 350 Gb of sequence data. Approximately 300 gigabases of sequencing data and 70 million to 85 million unique TCR sequences were included in an early release covering about 700 HLA-typed donors. Of the roughly 400 genotyped donors, roughly 80% fell in the genetic ancestry cluster associated with self-reported Caucasian donors. The study was designed to test whether signatures of past pathogen exposure could be identified by cataloging public T cell receptors. The T cell repertoires of some 700 subjects were profiled by immunosequencing and related to cytomegalovirus serostatus. Besides the first cohort of 500 to 700 subjects, a separate validation cohort made up of 120 different subjects was used. The study combined high-throughput TCR immunosequencing, statistical association of individual TCRs with disease status, and machine learning to predict cytomegalovirus infection status. A later analysis re-analyzed previously published TCR beta repertoires from 650 to 800 donors and added high-resolution HLA genotyping to study TCR occurrence patterns. The later analysis used no new phenotypic data to find candidate immune exposures, relying instead on TCR beta sequences and their occurrence across donors. An earlier analysis of fewer than 750 of the donors used high-throughput TCR beta sequencing to judge whether each TCR beta V gene segment behaved as functional or pseudogenic. Donor age, sex, ethnicity and CMV serostatus were compiled alongside the repertoire data. Genome-wide SNP genotypes for about 60% of the 666 donors were used in a later genetic analysis, which treated that subset as a discovery cohort. Every discovery cohort repertoire had been produced on one sequencing platform. HLA typing included class I and class II loci at four-digit resolution. The number of typed donors differed by locus: roughly 629-640 for A, B, C, DRB1 and DQB1; approximately 540 for DQA1; 606 for DPA1; and around 470 for DPB1. Roughly 5 DR-DQ haplotypes were treated as single units for association and clustering because of strong linkage in the cohort. Among 300 to 450 genotyped donors of the cohort, an average of approximately 250,000 unique TCR beta nucleotide sequences were sequenced per donor, roughly 20% of them non-productive.

In total, over 600 healthy bone marrow donors made up the cohort. All cohort members were sampled while nominally healthy, although unrecorded immune exposures were likely present. The donor was CMV seronegative and belonged to the group of under 400 seronegative cohort members. Every donor gave a peripheral blood sample, and the peripheral blood mononuclear cells from that sample were used for TCR beta sequencing. The Qiagen DNeasy Blood Extraction Kit was used to extract genomic DNA from the blood cell samples. CDR1 is given as SGHTA and CDR2 as FQGTGA, both from the germline V gene. The CDR3 has 12 amino acids, counting the end cysteine and phenylalanine. The retained sequence is limited to the CDR3, 36 bases, with the frame set at the first base. V lost 5 bases and J lost 7 bases; the stretch between them is 9 bases long. The research as a whole found: Compared with the 666-donor mean, donors in an Asian-associated ancestry cluster had fewer N-insertions in productive TCRs, according to a later genetic analysis. The classifier was reported to diagnose cytomegalovirus status with high specificity and sensitivity in both the original cohort and the validation cohort. Correlated functional status among segregating V segments might be attributable to linkage disequilibrium, but an unknown experimental factor could not be ruled out. Across donors, most TCR sequences were observed very rarely, whereas some public TCRs were present in many individuals. The study listed over 150 TCR beta chains as associated with cytomegalovirus. A further reported finding was that TCR beta sequences accurately predicted the HLA-A and HLA-B alleles for most subjects in the first cohort. According to a later analysis, TCR association rates differed among HLA loci, with DRB1 alleles showing the most associated TCRs and HLA-C alleles showing the fewest. A group of highly shared sequence variants was considered likely to be a technical artifact of the sequencing pipeline. In an earlier analysis of about 550 of the donors, most TCR beta V segments were observed in productive rearrangements about 90% or about 30% of the time, broadly matching IMGT annotations. Because HLA typing was unavailable for some donors at each locus, only the typed subset was used in association tests. In a later analysis, HLA-associated TCR beta chains were found to be more clonally expanded and to have lower generation probabilities than equally common non-associated chains. The earlier analysis of 450 to 700 of the donors excluded 15 to 20 rarely observed V segments, including chromosome 9 orphons, because counts were too low. At a false discovery rate of 0.05, a later analysis linked around 15,000 TCR beta sequences to specific HLA alleles. In a later analysis, most CMV-associated TCR beta chains were found to appear HLA-restricted, with HLA associations seemingly driven largely by CMV exposure. CMV serostatus was the only immune exposure information available for the cohort. The presence/absence analyses assumed that sequencing depth was roughly uniform across donors, and that assumption may not be true. A later analysis reported that several top co-occurrence clusters appeared linked to parvovirus B19, influenza, CMV and Epstein-Barr virus. The authors suggested that the approach could potentially be extended to other disease states and immunological phenotypes. In vitro tests confirmed that a few of the cytomegalovirus-associated TCR beta chains recognize cytomegalovirus antigens. V-gene and J-gene trimming of TCR beta chains was associated with a missense DCLRE1C variant in a later genetic analysis, and the association was replicated in an independent cohort. Assigning TCR associations to individual alleles was difficult when HLA alleles, especially DR and DQ, strongly co-occurred. This cohort had only TCR beta chains sequenced, and the lack of alpha or paired-chain data limited which features could be detected. Some IMGT-functional V segments, including TRBV6-2 and TRBV6-3, could not be told apart with the 87-base-pair reads, so those segments were excluded.

Libraries were built with the immunoSEQ multiplex PCR assay. For the multiplex PCR, a mixture combining 60 forward primers for TCR Vbeta segments and 13 reverse primers for TCR Jbeta segments was used. The CDR3 region of rearranged TCR beta genes was amplified from genomic DNA with a multiplex PCR assay. On the Illumina HiSeq System, the amplified TCR beta libraries were sequenced as 87-base-pair reads. The authors' analysis ran thus. Across the 500 to 700 repertoires, a later analysis counted 78 million or so unique TCR beta chains, around 10 million of which were shared by at least two donors. To remove PCR and sequencing errors, raw reads were error-corrected and collapsed into unique sequences using a nearest-neighbor algorithm that merged closely related sequences. CDR3 sequences were aligned to IMGT reference sequences to assign V, D and J gene segments. For a sequence to be retained, a match of at least six nucleotides was required to both a V gene segment and a J gene segment. Rearrangements were classified as productive when the CDR3 lacked stop codons and remained in frame with V and J, and all other rearrangements were classified as non-productive. CDR3 was defined according to IMGT convention as the region running from the second conserved V-encoded cysteine to the conserved J-encoded phenylalanine. The earlier analysis of more than 450 of the donors excluded sequences that lacked an unambiguous match to a single V gene segment. An earlier analysis of about 590 of the donors classified V segments as functional when productive rearrangements were above 56.7% and as segregating when the standard deviation between donors was above 5%. A statistical classification framework was built for diagnosing cytomegalovirus status from the catalog of TCR beta chain sequences. V and J gene assignment, in a later analysis, came from comparing TCR nucleotide sequences with IMGT/GENE-DB human TR gene sequences. A later analysis assigned CDR3 sequences and most-parsimonious VDJ recombination scenarios with the TCRdist pipeline. In a later analysis, every TCR beta chain was defined by the combination of its CDR3 amino acid sequence and its V-gene family, and reads without a unique V-gene family were dropped. To address suspected cross-contamination and a sequencing artifact, a later analysis removed over 500 highly shared, low-generation-probability nucleotide sequences. In a later analysis, a clonal expansion index was calculated for each public chain from normalized within-repertoire ranks of inferred template counts. A later analysis computed generation probabilities with a VDJ recombination model fitted to out-of-frame rearrangements, and checked the results against IGoR. In a later analysis, TCR-TCR, TCR-HLA and TCR-CMV co-occurrence was scored with hypergeometric tests, and a repertoire-size bias correction was applied to TCR pairs. False discovery rates were estimated in a later analysis by permuting HLA or CMV assignments 20 times. In a later analysis, co-occurring TCRs were grouped using DBSCAN, with TCRdist sequence similarity added in when clustering inside HLA-allele-positive subsets. Repertoires with fewer than 30,000 or more than 120,000 public chains, plus five repertoires with anomalous nucleotide sharing, were excluded from co-occurrence clustering. The source is immuneACCESS, and TCRdb retained only in-frame sequences with V and J called. Part of the clones is not carried over; for the studies checked, unresolved V genes explain less than half of this, and the remainder is unexplained. V and J calls and clone size are as listed in that table; D and trimming were resolved from the DNA. Across this sample there are tens of thousands of clones, with around 78% seen only once. The ten largest clonotypes hold 0.57% of the sample.

Remarks on this clone: Its antigen is still unknown. Base qualities are not provided; no much larger clone lies one nucleotide away.

The material sequenced was PBMCs. This receptor chain uses TRBV7-3 and TRBJ2-1; too little of a D gene remains to name it. This receptor was taken from a man aged 25-45 years in good health and CMV-seronegative. The DNA is as follows: TGTGCCAGCAGCCGCTTCGGGAATGAGCAGTTCTTC. This is translated as CASSRFGNEQFF.